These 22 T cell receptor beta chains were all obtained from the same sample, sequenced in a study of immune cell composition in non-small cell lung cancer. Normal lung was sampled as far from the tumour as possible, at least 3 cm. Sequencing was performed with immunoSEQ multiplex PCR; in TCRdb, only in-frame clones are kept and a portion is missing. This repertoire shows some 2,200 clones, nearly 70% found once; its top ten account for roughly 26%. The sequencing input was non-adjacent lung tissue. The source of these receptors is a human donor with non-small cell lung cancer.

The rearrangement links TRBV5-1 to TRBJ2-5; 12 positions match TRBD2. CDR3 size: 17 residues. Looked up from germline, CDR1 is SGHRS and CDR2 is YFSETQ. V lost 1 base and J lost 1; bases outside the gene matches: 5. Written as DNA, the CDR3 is TGCGCCAGCAGCTTGCAACCTAGCGGGGGGGTCCAAGAGACCCAGTACTTC. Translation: CASSLQPSGGVQETQYF.

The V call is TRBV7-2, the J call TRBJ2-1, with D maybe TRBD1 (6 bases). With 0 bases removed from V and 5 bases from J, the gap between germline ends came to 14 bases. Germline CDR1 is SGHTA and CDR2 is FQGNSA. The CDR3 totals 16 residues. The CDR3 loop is CASSLAAGAKHNEQFF. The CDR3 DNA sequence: TGTGCCAGCAGCTTAGCTGCAGGGGCGAAGCACAATGAGCAGTTCTTC.

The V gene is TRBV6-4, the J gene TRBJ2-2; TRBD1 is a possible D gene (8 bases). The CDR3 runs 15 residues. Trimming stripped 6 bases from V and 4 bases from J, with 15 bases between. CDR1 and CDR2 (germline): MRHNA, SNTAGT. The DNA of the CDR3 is TGTGCCAGCAGGAAGACAGGGGAGGGCACCGGGGAGCTGTTTTTT. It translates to CASRKTGEGTGELFF.

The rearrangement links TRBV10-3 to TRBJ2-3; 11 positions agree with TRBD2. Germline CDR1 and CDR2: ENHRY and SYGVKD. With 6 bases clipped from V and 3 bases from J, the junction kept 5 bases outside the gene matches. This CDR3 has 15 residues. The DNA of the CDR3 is TGTGCCATCAGGGCCGGGACTAGCGGAACAGATACGCAGTATTTT. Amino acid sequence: CAIRAGTSGTDTQYF.

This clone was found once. Here the CDR3 reads CASSQVAGGPSTNEKLFF. In DNA, the CDR3 is TGCGCCAGCAGCCAAGTCGCAGGGGGCCCCTCGACTAATGAAAAACTGTTTTTT. The chain carries TRBV4-3 and TRBJ1-4; TRBD1 aligns across 8 bases. Germline trimming cut 1 base from V and 2 bases from J; bases unmatched to any gene: 9. The CDR3 totals 18 residues. Germline V gene sequence: CDR1 LGHNA, CDR2 YSLEER.

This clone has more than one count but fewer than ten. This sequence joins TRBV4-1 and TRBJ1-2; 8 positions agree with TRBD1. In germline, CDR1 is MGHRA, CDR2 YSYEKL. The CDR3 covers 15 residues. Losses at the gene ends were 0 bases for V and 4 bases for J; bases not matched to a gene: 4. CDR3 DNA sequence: TGCGCCAGCAGCCAAGATTCGGGGACAGGCTATGGCTACACCTTC. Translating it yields CASSQDSGTGYGYTF.

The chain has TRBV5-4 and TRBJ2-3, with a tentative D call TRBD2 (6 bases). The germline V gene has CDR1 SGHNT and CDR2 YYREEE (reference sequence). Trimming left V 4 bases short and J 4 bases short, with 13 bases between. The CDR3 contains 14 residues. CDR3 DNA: TGTGCCAGCAGCGGGGACTTAACCCCAGATACGCAGTATTTT. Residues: CASSGDLTPDTQYF.

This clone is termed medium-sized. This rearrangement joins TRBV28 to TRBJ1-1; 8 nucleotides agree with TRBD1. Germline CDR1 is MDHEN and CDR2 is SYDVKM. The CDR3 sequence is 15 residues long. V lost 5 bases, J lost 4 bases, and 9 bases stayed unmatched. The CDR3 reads CASSKTGVKSTEAFF. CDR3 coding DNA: TGTGCCAGCAGTAAGACAGGGGTTAAAAGCACTGAAGCTTTCTTT. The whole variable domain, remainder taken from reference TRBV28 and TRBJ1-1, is DVKVTQSSRYLVKRTGEKVFLECVQDMDHENMFWYRQDPGLGLRLIYFSYDVKMKEKGDIPEGYSVSREKKERFSLILESASTNQTSMYLCASSKTGVKSTEAFFGQGTRLTVV.

DNA for the CDR3: TGTGCCAGCAGCCAGGGGGTCCATTTTGGCTACACCTTC. It codes for CASSQGVHFGYTF. The V and J genes are TRBV7-2 and TRBJ1-2; 7 bases are shared with TRBD1. Germline CDR1 is SGHTA and CDR2 is FQGNSA. The CDR3 has 13 amino acids. V lost 5 bases, J lost 7 bases, and 7 bases stayed unmatched. Using reference TRBV7-2 and TRBJ1-2 for the parts outside the CDR3, the full variable domain is GAGVSQSPSNKVTEKGKDVELRCDPISGHTALYWYRQSLGQGLEFLIYFQGNSAPDKSGLPSDRFSAERTGGSVSTLTIQRTQQEDSAVYLCASSQGVHFGYTFGSGTRLTVV.

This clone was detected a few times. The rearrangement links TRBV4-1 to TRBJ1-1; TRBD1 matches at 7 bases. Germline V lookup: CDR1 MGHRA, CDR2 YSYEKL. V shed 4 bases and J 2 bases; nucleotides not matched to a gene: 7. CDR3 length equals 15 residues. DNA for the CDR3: TGCGCCAGCAGCCCCACGGACAGGCATAACACTGAAGCTTTCTTT. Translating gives CASSPTDRHNTEAFF.

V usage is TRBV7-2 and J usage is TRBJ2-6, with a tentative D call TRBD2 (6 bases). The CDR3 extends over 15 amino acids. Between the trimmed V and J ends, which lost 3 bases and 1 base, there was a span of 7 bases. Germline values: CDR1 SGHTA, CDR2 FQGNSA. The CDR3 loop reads CASSLGGSGANVLTF. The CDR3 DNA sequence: TGTGCCAGCAGCTTGGGGGGTTCTGGGGCCAACGTCCTGACTTTC.

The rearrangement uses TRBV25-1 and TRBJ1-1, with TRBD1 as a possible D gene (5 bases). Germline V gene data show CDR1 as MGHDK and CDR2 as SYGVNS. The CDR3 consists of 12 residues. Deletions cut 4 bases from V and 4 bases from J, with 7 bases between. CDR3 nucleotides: TGTGCCAGCAGTGTAGGGGTCACTGAAGCTTTCTTT. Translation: CASSVGVTEAFF. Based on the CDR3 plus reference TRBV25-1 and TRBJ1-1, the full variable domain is EADIYQTPRYLVIGTGKKITLECSQTMGHDKMYWYQQDPGMELHLIHYSYGVNSTEKGDLSSESTVSRIRTEHFPLTLESARPSHTSQYLCASSVGVTEAFFGQGTRLTVV.

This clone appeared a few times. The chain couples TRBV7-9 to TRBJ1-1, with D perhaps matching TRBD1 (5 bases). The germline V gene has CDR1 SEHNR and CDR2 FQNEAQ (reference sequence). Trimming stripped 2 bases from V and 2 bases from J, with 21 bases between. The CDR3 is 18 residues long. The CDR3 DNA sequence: TGTGCCAGCAGCTTATCTTATTGGGGCTGGGCAACCAACACTGAAGCTTTCTTT. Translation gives CASSLSYWGWATNTEAFF. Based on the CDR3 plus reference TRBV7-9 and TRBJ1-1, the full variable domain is DTGVSQNPRHKITKRGQNVTFRCDPISEHNRLYWYRQTLGQGPEFLTYFQNEAQLEKSRLLSDRFSAERPKGSFSTLEIQRTEQGDSAMYLCASSLSYWGWATNTEAFFGQGTRLTVV.

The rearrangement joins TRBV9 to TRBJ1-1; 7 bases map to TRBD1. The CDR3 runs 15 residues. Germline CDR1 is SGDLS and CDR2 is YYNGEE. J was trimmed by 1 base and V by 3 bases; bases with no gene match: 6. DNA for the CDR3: TGTGCCAGCAGCGCGGGGGGGACAGCGAACACTGAAGCTTTCTTT. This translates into CASSAGGTANTEAFF.

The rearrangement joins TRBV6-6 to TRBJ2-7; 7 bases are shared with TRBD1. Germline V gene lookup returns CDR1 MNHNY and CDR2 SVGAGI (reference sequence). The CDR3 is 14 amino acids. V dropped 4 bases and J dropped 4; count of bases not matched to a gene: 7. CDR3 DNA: TGTGCCAGCAGTTTGGGGGCCAGGGGGTACGAGCAGTACTTC. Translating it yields CASSLGARGYEQYF.

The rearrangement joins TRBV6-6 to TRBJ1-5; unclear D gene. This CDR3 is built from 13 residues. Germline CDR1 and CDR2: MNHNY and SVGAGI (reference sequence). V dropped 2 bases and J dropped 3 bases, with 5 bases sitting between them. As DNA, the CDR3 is TGTGCCAGCAGTTACGCGGACAATCAGCCCCAGCATTTT. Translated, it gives CASSYADNQPQHF.

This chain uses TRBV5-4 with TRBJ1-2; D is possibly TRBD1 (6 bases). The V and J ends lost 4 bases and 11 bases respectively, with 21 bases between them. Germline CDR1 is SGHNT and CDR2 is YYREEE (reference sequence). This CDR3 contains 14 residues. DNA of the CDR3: TGTGCCAGCAGCCAAGAGGGGGGGGGCAGCCCATACACCTTC. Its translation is CASSQEGGGSPYTF.

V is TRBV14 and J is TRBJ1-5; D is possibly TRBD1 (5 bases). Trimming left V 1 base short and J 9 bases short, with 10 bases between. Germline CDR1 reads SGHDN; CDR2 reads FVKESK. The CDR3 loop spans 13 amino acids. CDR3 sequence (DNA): TGTGCCAGCAGCCAAGGCCCCGGGGGGCCCCAGCATTTT. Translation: CASSQGPGGPQHF.

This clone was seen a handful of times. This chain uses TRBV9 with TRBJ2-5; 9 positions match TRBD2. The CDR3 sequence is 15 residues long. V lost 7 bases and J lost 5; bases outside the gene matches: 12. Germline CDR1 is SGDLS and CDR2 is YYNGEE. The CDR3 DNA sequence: TGTGCCAGCTCCGGAGCGGGGGGCCGGTCGGAGACCCAGTACTTC. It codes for CASSGAGGRSETQYF.

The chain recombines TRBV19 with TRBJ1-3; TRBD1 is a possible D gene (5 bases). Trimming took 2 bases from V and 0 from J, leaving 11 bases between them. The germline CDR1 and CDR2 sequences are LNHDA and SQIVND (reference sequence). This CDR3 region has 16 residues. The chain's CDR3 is CASSIRGRASGNTIYF. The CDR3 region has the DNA TGTGCCAGTAGTATAAGAGGCAGGGCCTCTGGAAACACCATATATTTT.

DNA of the CDR3: TGTGCCAGCAGCTGGCCCGGGACAGGGGGGGACGAGCAGTACTTC. Translation: CASSWPGTGGDEQYF. The genes are TRBV5-4 and TRBJ2-7; 11 bases are a match to TRBD1. This CDR3 contains 15 residues. Germline CDR1 is SGHNT and CDR2 is YYREEE (reference sequence). V shed 3 bases, J shed 5 bases, and the junction held 7 bases outside the gene matches.

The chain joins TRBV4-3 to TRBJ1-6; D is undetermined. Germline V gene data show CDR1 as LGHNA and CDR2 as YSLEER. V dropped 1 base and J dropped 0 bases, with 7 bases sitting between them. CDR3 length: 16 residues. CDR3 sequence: CASSQVLSSYNSPLHF. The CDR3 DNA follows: TGCGCCAGCAGCCAAGTCCTAAGCTCCTATAATTCACCCCTCCACTTT.